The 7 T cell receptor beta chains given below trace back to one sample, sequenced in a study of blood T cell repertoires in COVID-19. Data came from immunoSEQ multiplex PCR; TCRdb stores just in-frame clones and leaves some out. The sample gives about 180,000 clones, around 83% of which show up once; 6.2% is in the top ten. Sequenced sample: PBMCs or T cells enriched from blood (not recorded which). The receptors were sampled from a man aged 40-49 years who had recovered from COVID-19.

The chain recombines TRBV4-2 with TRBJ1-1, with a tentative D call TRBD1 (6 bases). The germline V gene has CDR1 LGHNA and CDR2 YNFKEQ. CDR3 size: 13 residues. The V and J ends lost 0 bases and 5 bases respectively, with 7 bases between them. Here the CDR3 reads CASSQDRGTEAFF. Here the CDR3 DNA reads TGTGCCAGCAGCCAAGACAGGGGAACTGAAGCTTTCTTT.

The CDR3 reads CAWSRMGVYGYTF. CDR3 DNA sequence: TGTGCCTGGAGTAGGATGGGAGTCTATGGCTACACCTTC. The chain employs TRBV30 and TRBJ1-2; no definite D call. The germline V gene encodes CDR1 GTSNPN and CDR2 SVGIG (reference sequence). The ends were cut back, 2 bases at V and 4 bases at J, with 11 bases in the middle. CDR3 length: 13 residues. Full variable domain (rest looked up from reference TRBV30 and TRBJ1-2): SQTIHQWPATLVQPVGSPLSLECTVEGTSNPNLYWYRQAAGRGLQLLFYSVGIGQISSEVPQNLSASRPQDRQFILSSKKLLLSDSGFYLCAWSRMGVYGYTFGSGTRLTVV.

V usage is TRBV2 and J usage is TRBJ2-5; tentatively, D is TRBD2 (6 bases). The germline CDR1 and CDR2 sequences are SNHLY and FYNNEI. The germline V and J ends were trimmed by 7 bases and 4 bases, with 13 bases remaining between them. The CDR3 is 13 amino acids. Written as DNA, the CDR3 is TGTGCCAGCACCCAGGGACTCTTAGAGACCCAGTACTTC. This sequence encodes CASTQGLLETQYF.

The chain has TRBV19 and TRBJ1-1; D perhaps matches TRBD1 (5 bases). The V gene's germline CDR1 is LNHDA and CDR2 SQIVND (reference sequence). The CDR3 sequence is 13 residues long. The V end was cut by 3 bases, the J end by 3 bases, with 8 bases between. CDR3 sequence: CASSIRVDTEAFF. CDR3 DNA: TGTGCCAGTAGTATCAGGGTGGACACTGAAGCTTTCTTT.

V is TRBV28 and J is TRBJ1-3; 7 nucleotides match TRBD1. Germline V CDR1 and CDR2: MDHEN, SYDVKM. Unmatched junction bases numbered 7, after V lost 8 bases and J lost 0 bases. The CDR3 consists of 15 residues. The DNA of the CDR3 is TGTGCCAGCCTTAAGACAGGGTACTCTGGAAACACCATATATTTT. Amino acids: CASLKTGYSGNTIYF.

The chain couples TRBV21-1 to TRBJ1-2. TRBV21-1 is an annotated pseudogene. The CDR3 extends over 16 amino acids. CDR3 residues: CASSKAGGERNYGYTF. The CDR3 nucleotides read TGTGCCAGCAGCAAAGCCGGGGGGGAGAGGAACTATGGCTACACCTTC.

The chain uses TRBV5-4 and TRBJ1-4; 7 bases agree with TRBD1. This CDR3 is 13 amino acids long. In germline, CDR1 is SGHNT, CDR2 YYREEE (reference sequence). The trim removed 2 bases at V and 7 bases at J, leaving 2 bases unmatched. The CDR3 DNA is TGTGCCAGCAGCTTACAGGGGATTGAAAAACTGTTTTTT. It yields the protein CASSLQGIEKLFF.